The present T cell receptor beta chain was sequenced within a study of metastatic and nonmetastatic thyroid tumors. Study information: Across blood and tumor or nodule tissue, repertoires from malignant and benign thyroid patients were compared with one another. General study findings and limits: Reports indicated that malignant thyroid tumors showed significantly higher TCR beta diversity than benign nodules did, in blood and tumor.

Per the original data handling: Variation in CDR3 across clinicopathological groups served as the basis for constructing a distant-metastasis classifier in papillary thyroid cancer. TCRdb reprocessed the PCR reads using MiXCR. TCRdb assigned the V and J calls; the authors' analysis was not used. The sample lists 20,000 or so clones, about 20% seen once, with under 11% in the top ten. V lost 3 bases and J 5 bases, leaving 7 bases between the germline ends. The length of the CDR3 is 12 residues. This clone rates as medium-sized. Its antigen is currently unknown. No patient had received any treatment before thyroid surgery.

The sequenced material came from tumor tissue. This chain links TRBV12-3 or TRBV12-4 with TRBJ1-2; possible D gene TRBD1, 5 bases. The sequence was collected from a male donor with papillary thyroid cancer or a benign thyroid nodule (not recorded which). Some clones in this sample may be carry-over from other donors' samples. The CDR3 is CASSLQGYGYTF. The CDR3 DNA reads TGTGCCAGCAGTTTGCAGGGATATGGCTACACCTTC.